The T cell receptor (beta chain) under discussion was sequenced for a study of T cell responses to AZD1222 COVID-19 vaccine. The data were produced by immunoSEQ multiplex PCR, yet TCRdb's version contains in-frame clones alone and is incomplete. The sample carries over 120,000 clones, roughly 89% recorded once. Study-wide findings and caveats: Reports say nearly half of spike-specific TCRs go after unmutated variant regions.

In regard to this clone: The antigen is unknown.

The input for sequencing was peripheral blood, taken on day 0 of AZD1222 vaccination. This TCR was recovered from an adult in good health.

CDR3 region: CASSLRPPRNLEETQYF. In DNA form, the CDR3 reads TGTGCCAGCAGCCTCCGCCCTCCAAGAAATCTGGAAGAGACCCAGTACTTC. The chain has TRBV28 and TRBJ2-5; D is undetermined. This CDR3 is 17 amino acids long. V was trimmed by 6 bases and J by 3 bases, leaving 23 bases between them. CDR1 and CDR2 from the germline V gene are MDHEN and SYDVKM.